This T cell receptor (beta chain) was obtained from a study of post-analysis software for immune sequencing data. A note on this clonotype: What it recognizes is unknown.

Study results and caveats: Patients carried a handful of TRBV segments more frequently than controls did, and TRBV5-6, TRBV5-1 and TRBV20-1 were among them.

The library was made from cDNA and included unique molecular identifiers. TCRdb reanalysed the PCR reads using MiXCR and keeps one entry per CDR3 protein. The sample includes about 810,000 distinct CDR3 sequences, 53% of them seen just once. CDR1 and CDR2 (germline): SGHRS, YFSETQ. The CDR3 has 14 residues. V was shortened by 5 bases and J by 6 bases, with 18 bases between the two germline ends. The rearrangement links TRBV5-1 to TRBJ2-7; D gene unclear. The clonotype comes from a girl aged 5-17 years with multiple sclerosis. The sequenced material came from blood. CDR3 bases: TGCGCCAGCAGACCTTCGGCAGGTCGCCCCGAGCAGTACTTC. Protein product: CASRPSAGRPEQYF.